This TCR beta chain was identified in a study of cytomegalovirus exposure and HLA in healthy donors. PCR used 60 Vbeta primers and 13 Jbeta primers. The assay was immunoSEQ multiplex PCR, and TCRdb's table has in-frame clones only and misses some. Of some 69,000 clones in the sample, around 85% are singletons; the top ten hold roughly 3%. Germline-derived CDR1 and CDR2 are SGHRS and YFSETQ. CDR3 length equals 12 residues. Trimming left V 5 bases short and J 2 bases short, with 5 bases between. What was sequenced was PBMCs. The rearrangement joins TRBV5-1 to TRBJ1-3, with D maybe TRBD1 (5 bases). This TCR was recovered from a woman in her twenties or thirties in good health and CMV-seronegative. The chain's CDR3 is CASRDTGNTIYF. CDR3 in DNA: TGCGCCAGCAGGGACACTGGAAACACCATATATTTT. Complete variable domain (other parts from reference TRBV5-1 and TRBJ1-3): KAGVTQTPRYLIKTRGQQVTLSCSPISGHRSVSWYQQTPGQGLQFLFEYFSETQRNKGNFPGRFSGRQFSNSRSEMNVSTLELGDSALYLCASRDTGNTIYFGEGSWLTVV.